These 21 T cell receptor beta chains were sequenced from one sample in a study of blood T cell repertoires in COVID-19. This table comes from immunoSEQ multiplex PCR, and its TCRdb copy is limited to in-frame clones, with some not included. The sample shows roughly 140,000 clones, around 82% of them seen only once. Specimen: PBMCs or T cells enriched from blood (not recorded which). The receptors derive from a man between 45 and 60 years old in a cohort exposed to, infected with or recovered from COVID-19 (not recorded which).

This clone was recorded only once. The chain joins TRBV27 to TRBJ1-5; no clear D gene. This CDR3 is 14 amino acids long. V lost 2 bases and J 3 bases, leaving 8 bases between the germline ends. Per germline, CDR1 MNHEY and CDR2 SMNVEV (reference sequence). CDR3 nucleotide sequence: TGTGCCAGCAGTTTAGGGCAGGTCAATCAGCCCCAGCATTTT. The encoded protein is CASSLGQVNQPQHF.

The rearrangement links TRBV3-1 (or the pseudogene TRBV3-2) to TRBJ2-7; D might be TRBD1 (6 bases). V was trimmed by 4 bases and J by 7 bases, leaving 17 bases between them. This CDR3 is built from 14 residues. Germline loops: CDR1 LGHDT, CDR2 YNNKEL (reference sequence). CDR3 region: CASSPWDTAGEQYF. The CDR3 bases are TGTGCCAGCAGCCCCTGGGACACCGCCGGTGAGCAGTACTTC.

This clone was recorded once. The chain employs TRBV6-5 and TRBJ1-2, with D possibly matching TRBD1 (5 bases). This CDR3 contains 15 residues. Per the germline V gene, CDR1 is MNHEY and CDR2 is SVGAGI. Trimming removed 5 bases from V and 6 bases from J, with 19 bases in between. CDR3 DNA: TGTGCCAGCAGTATTATCCGTCAGGGTTTAGATGGCTACACCTTC. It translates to CASSIIRQGLDGYTF.

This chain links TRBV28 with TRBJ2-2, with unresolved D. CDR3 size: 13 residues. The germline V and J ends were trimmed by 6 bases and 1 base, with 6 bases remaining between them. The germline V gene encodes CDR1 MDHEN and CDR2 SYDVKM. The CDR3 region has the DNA TGTGCCAGCAGCAGTGGGAACACCGGGGAGCTGTTTTTT. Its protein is CASSSGNTGELFF.

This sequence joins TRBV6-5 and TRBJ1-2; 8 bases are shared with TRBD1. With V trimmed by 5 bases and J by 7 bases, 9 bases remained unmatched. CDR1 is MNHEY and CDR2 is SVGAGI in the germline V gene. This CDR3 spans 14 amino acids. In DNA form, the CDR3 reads TGTGCCAGCAGTCGAAGCCCAGGGGGCGGTGGCTACACCTTC. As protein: CASSRSPGGGGYTF.

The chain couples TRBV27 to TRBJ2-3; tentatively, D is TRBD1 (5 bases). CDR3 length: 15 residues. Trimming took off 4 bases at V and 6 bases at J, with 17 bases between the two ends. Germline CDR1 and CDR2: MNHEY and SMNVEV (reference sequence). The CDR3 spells CASSSRKSGADTQYF. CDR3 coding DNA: TGTGCCAGCAGTTCCCGAAAGTCTGGGGCGGATACGCAGTATTTT.

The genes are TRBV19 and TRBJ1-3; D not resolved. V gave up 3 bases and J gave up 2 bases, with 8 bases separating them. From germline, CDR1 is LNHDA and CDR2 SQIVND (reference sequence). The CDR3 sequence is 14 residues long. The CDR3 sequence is CASSMQTTGNTIYF. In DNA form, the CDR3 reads TGTGCCAGTAGTATGCAGACTACTGGAAACACCATATATTTT.

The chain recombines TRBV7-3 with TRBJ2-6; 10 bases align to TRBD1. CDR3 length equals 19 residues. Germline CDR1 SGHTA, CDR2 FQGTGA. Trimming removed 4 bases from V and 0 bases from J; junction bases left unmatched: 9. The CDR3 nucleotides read TGTGCCAGCAGCTCGATCCCGGGACAGGGGTCCTCTGGGGCCAACGTCCTGACTTTC. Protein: CASSSIPGQGSSGANVLTF.

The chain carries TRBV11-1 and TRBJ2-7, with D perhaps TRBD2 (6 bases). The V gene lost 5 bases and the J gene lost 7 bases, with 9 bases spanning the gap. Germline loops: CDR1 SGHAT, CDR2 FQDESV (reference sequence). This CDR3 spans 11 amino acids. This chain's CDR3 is CASSNGREQYF. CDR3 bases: TGTGCCAGCAGCAATGGGAGGGAGCAGTACTTC.

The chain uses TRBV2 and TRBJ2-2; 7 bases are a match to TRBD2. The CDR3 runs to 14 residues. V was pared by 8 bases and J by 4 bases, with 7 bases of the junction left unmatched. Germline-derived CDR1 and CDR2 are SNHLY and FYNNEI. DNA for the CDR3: TGTGCCAGCTTGGGGGAGCGGGGCACCGGGGAGCTGTTTTTT. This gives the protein CASLGERGTGELFF. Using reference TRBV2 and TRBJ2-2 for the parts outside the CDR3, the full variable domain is EPEVTQTPSHQVTQMGQEVILRCVPISNHLYFYWYRQILGQKVEFLVSFYNNEISEKSEIFDDQFSVERPDGSNFTLKIRSTKLEDSAMYFCASLGERGTGELFFGEGSRLTVL.

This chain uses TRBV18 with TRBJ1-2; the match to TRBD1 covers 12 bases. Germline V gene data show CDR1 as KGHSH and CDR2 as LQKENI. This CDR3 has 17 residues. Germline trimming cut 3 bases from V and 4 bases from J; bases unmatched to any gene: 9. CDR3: CASSPGTGGAGSYGYTF. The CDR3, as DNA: TGTGCCAGCTCACCGGGGACAGGGGGCGCCGGATCCTATGGCTACACCTTC. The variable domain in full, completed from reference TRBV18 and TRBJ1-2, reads NAGVMQNPRHLVRRRGQEARLRCSPMKGHSHVYWYRQLPEEGLKFMVYLQKENIIDESGMPKERFSAEFPKEGPSILRIQQVVRGDSAAYFCASSPGTGGAGSYGYTFGSGTRLTVV.

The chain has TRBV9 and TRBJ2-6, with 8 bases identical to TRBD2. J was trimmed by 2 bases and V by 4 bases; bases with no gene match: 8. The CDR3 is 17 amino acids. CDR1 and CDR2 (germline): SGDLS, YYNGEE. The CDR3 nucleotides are TGTGCCAGCAGCAAAGCGGGGGAGTTTCCTGGGGCCAACGTCCTGACTTTC. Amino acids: CASSKAGEFPGANVLTF.

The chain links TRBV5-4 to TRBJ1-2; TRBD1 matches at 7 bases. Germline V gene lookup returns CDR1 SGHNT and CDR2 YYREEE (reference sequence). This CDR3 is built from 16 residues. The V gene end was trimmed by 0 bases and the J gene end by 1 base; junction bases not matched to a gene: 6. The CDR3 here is CASSLAGQAFNYGYTF. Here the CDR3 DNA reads TGTGCCAGCAGCTTGGCTGGACAGGCTTTTAACTATGGCTACACCTTC.

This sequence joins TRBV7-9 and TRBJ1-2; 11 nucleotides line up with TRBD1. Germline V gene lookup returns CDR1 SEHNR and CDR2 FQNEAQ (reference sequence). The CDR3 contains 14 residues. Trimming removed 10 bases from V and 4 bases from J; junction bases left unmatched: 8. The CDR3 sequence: CATFTGQGVYGYTF. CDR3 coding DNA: TGTGCCACCTTCACGGGACAGGGGGTCTATGGCTACACCTTC.

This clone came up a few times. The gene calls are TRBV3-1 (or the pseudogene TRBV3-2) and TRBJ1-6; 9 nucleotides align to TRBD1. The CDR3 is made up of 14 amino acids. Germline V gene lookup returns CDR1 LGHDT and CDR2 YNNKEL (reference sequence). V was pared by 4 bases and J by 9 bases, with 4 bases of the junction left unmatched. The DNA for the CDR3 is TGTGCCAGCAGCCCGGGACAGGGTGGTTCACCCCTCCACTTT. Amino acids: CASSPGQGGSPLHF.

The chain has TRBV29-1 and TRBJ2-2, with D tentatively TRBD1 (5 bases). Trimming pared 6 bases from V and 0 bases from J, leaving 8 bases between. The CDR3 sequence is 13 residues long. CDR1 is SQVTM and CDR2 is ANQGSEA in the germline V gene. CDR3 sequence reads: CSVRQTNTGELFF. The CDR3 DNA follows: TGCAGCGTCAGACAGACGAACACCGGGGAGCTGTTTTTT.

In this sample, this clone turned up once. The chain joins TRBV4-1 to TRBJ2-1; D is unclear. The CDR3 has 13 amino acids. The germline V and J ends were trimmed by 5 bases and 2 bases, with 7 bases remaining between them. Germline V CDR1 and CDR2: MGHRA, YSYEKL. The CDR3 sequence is CASSARAYNEQFF. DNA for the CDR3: TGCGCCAGCAGCGCCCGGGCCTACAATGAGCAGTTCTTC.

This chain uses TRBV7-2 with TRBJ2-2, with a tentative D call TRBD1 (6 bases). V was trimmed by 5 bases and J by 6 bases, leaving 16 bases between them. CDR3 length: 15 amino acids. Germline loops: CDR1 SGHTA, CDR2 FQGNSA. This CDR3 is CASSPTGPVAGELFF. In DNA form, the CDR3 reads TGTGCCAGCAGCCCTACAGGGCCGGTCGCCGGGGAGCTGTTTTTT.

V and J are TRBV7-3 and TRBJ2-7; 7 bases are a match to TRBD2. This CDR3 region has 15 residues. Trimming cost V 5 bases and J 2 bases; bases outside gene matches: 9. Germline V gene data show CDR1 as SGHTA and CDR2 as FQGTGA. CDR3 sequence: CASSHRPGGAYEQYF. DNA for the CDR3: TGTGCCAGCAGCCACCGCCCGGGGGGTGCCTACGAGCAGTACTTC.

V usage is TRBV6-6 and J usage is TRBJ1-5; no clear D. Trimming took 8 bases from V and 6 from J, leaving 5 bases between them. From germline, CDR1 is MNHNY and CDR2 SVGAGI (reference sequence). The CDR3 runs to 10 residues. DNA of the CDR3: TGTGCCAGCGGGAGTCAGCCCCAGCATTTT. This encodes CASGSQPQHF.

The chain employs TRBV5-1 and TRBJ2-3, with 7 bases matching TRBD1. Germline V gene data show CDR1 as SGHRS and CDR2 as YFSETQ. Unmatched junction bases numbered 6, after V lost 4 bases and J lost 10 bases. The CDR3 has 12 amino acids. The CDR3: CASSTQGFAQYF. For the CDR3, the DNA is TGCGCCAGCAGCACACAGGGGTTCGCGCAGTATTTT.